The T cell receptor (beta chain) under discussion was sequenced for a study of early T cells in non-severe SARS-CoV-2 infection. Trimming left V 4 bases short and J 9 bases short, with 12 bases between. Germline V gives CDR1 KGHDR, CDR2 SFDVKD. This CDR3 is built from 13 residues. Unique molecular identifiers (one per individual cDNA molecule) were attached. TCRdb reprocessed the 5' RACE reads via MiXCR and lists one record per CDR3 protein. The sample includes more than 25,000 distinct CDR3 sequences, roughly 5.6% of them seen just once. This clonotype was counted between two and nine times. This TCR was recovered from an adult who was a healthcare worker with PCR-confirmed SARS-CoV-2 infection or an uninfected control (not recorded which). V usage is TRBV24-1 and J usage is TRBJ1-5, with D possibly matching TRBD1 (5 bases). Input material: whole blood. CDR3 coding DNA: TGTGCCACCAGTGAAGACAGCGGATGGCCCCAGCATTTT. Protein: CATSEDSGWPQHF.